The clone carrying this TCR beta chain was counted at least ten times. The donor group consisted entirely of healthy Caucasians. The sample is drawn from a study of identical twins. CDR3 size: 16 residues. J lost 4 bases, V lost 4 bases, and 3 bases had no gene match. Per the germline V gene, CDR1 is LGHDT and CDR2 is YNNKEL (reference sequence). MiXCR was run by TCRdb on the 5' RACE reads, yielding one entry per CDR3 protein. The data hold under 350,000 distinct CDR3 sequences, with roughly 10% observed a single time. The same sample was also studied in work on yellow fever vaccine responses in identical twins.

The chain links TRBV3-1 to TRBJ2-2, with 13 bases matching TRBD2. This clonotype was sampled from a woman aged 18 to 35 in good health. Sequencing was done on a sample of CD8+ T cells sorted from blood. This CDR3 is CASSPLAGGSTGELFF. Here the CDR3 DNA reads TGTGCCAGCAGCCCACTAGCGGGAGGGAGCACCGGGGAGCTGTTTTTT.